These 16 T cell receptor beta chains were all obtained from the same sample, sequenced in a study of T cell repertoires in cytomegalovirus infection. TCRdb processed the reads anew with MiXCR; each CDR3 protein has one entry. The profile shows about 890,000 distinct CDR3 sequences, approximately 31% of them singletons. Their antigen targets remain unknown. Sample: cultured CD8+ T cells from PBMCs, taken from culture after CMV antigen stimulation. The source of these receptors is a human donor in good health (CMV status not recorded). Some clones in this sample may be carry-over from other donors' samples.

This clonotype was seen a handful of times. The CDR3 nucleotides are TGTGCCACCAGCAGAGATCTGAGGCACACTGAAGCTTTCTTT. It is translated as CATSRDLRHTEAFF. The V call is TRBV15, the J call TRBJ1-1, with D unclear. CDR1 and CDR2 (germline): LNHNV, YYDKDF (reference sequence). The germline V and J ends were trimmed by 0 bases and 3 bases, with 8 bases remaining between them. This CDR3 contains 14 residues.

This clonotype was found a few times. The chain recombines TRBV6-1 with TRBJ1-5; D call uncertain. From germline, CDR1 is MNHNS and CDR2 SASEGT. Trimming shortened V by 5 bases and J by 9 bases, and 8 bases separated the two germline ends. The CDR3 length is 11 residues. Here the CDR3 reads CASSTSGPQHF. The CDR3 DNA reads TGTGCCAGCAGTACAAGTGGGCCCCAGCATTTT.

Remarks on this clonotype: The junction departs from the called germline gene at one end, perhaps through a read error. This CDR3 reads CTSSQDNWQGSTYNSPLHF. In DNA form, the CDR3 reads TGTACCAGCAGCCAAGATAATTGGCAGGGCAGTACCTATAATTCACCCCTCCACTTT. This chain joins TRBV4-2 and TRBJ1-6, with a tentative D call TRBD1 (5 bases). CDR3 length: 19 residues. Germline V gene sequence: CDR1 LGHNA, CDR2 YNFKEQ.

A single count supports this clonotype. The CDR3 DNA is TGTGCCAGCAGCCGACAGGGTCATGAAAACATTCAGTACTTC. Translated, it gives CASSRQGHENIQYF. The gene calls are TRBV11-3 and TRBJ2-4; TRBD1 matches 7 bases. This CDR3 has 14 residues. V lost 5 bases and J lost 5; bases outside the gene matches: 6. Germline lookup yields CDR1 SGHNT and CDR2 YENEEA.

This clonotype was detected a few times. The chain recombines TRBV6-5 with TRBJ1-3, with D possibly TRBD1 on 6 matching bases. CDR1 and CDR2 from the germline V gene are MNHEY and SVGAGI. V was cut by 6 bases and J by 0 bases, with 12 bases left in between. This CDR3 contains 15 residues. CDR3 sequence reads: CASRVSGASGNTIYF. DNA for the CDR3: TGTGCCAGCAGAGTCTCGGGGGCCTCTGGAAACACCATATATTTT.

V gene TRBV24-1 combines with J gene TRBJ2-7; D possibly uses TRBD1 or TRBD2 (5 bases each). The germline V gene encodes CDR1 KGHDR and CDR2 SFDVKD. Trimming left V 8 bases short and J 0 bases short, with 16 bases between. CDR3 length equals 15 residues. The CDR3 spells CATTHSEGSSYEQYV. The CDR3 DNA reads TGTGCCACCACTCATTCAGAGGGGAGCTCCTACGAGCAGTACGTC.

This clonotype occurred a few times. J is TRBJ1-1 and V is TRBV2; no reliable D call. The CDR3 has 15 residues. CDR1 and CDR2 from the germline V gene are SNHLY and FYNNEI. V gave up 1 base and J gave up 2 bases, with 11 bases separating them. CDR3 amino acids: CASSEDWRGNTEAFF. The CDR3 DNA reads as TGTGCCAGCAGTGAAGATTGGCGGGGAAACACTGAAGCTTTCTTT.

In the case of this clonotype: At one end the junction does not follow the germline gene, possibly because of a read error. The chain recombines TRBV3-1 with TRBJ1-2; possible D gene TRBD1, 6 bases. The CDR3 covers 13 residues. The germline V gene has CDR1 LGHDT and CDR2 YNNKEL (reference sequence). CDR3 bases: TGTGTCAGCAGCCGGGACACCGCTTATGGCTACACCTTC. Translating gives CVSSRDTAYGYTF.

A few counts support this clonotype. The V and J genes are TRBV7-9 and TRBJ1-1; D remains ambiguous. Trimming shortened V by 1 base and J by 5 bases, and 8 bases separated the two germline ends. Germline V lookup: CDR1 SEHNR, CDR2 FQNEAQ (reference sequence). CDR3 length equals 13 residues. CDR3 in DNA: TGTGCCAGCAGCTTAGTTAAGGGAACTGAAGCTTTCTTT. Translation gives CASSLVKGTEAFF.

V and J are TRBV5-6 and TRBJ1-3; D unresolved. This CDR3 has 16 residues. V lost 0 bases, J lost 2 bases, and 12 bases lay in between. Germline V gene lookup returns CDR1 SGHDT and CDR2 YYEEEE. CDR3 amino acids: CASSLEGSPPGNTIYF. In nucleotides, the CDR3 is TGTGCCAGCAGCTTGGAAGGGTCCCCCCCTGGAAACACCATATATTTT.

The chain joins TRBV6-2 or TRBV6-3 to TRBJ2-3; TRBD1 agrees at 7 bases. The V gene's germline CDR1 is MNHEY and CDR2 SVGEGT. The J segment lost 6 bases and the V segment lost 7 bases, leaving 10 bases of the junction unmatched. The CDR3 runs to 14 residues. The CDR3 bases are TGTGCCAGCACCTTGGACAGGTGGGACGATACGCAGTATTTT. Residues: CASTLDRWDDTQYF.

The chain links TRBV4-3 to TRBJ1-1; D unresolved. CDR1 and CDR2 (germline): LGHNA, YSLEER. The CDR3 sequence is 14 residues long. With 8 bases removed from V and 4 bases from J, the gap between germline ends came to 17 bases. CDR3 DNA: TGCGCCAGCGTCCGCGAGGGTTGGGTCACTGAAGCTTTCTTT. Translated, it gives CASVREGWVTEAFF.

This clonotype was detected a few times. The V call is TRBV4-1, the J call TRBJ2-3, with D hard to call. The V gene's germline CDR1 is MGHRA and CDR2 YSYEKL. This CDR3 spans 13 amino acids. V shed 5 bases and J shed 6 bases, with 12 bases lying between them. The CDR3: CASSVNAVDTQYF. The CDR3 DNA follows: TGCGCCAGCAGCGTTAACGCCGTGGATACGCAGTATTTT.

This clonotype was picked up a small number of times. The genes are TRBV29-1 and TRBJ1-2, with 11 nucleotides matching TRBD1. Unmatched junction bases numbered 7, after V lost 6 bases and J lost 4 bases. The V gene's germline CDR1 is SQVTM and CDR2 ANQGSEA. This CDR3 has 14 residues. This chain's CDR3 is CSVSGTGGSYGYTF. Written as DNA, the CDR3 is TGCAGCGTCTCCGGGACAGGGGGTTCCTATGGCTACACCTTC.

This sequence joins TRBV20-1 and TRBJ2-5; 13 bases fit TRBD2. CDR1 is DFQATT, CDR2 SNEGSKA, per germline (reference sequence). The CDR3 has 14 residues. Losses at the gene ends were 6 bases for V and 7 bases for J; bases not matched to a gene: 8. The CDR3 coding sequence is TGCAGTGCGGGGACTAGCGGGGCTAGGGGGACCCAGTACTTC. This gives the protein CSAGTSGARGTQYF.

This clonotype was observed a single time. V gene TRBV7-2 combines with J gene TRBJ2-2; D unresolved. Between the trimmed V and J ends, which lost 0 bases and 1 base, there was a span of 9 bases. Germline V gene data show CDR1 as SGHTA and CDR2 as FQGNSA. The CDR3 has 16 amino acids. This chain's CDR3 is CASSLALSGNTGELFF. CDR3 DNA: TGTGCCAGCAGCTTAGCTTTGTCGGGGAACACCGGGGAGCTGTTTTTT.